This T cell receptor beta chain was found in a study of cytomegalovirus exposure and HLA in healthy donors. Study-wide findings and caveats: From TCR beta sequences, most subjects' HLA-A and HLA-B alleles were reportedly predicted accurately. Prior analysis indicated that the majority of TCR beta V segments exhibited productivity approximately 87% or approximately 30% of the time.

The germline CDR1 and CDR2 sequences are SGHKS and YYEKEE (reference sequence). The CDR3 totals 11 residues. As regards this clone: Its specificity is unknown.

Both 60 Vbeta primers and 13 Jbeta primers went into the PCR. In the source study's methods: As a later analysis found, there were approximately 80 million unique TCR beta chains, of which about 10 million were shared. Assay used: immunoSEQ multiplex PCR; TCRdb lists only in-frame clones, some missing. The D gene and trimming were derived from the DNA, and the V and J assignments and clone size from that table. Here the sample spans roughly 110,000 clones, 60% to 80% being singletons. The donors gave bone marrow, and they were healthy. Sequencing used PBMCs. The chain is built from TRBV5-5 and TRBJ2-5; D unclear. The J call could be wrong; TRBJ2-7 is a better fit for the DNA end. This TCR came from a female donor in good health and CMV-seronegative. The CDR3 sequence: CASSLGYEQYF. CDR3 DNA: TGTGCCAGCAGCTTGGGTTACGAGCAGTACTTC.